This T cell receptor (beta chain) is from a study of beta chain features in type 1 diabetes. Study-wide results and limits: When Type 1 diabetes patients were examined, their TCRB CDR3s proved moderately but significantly shorter in all four CD4+ subsets. The study found that naive, central memory and Treg TCRB repertoires appeared more similar in patients than in healthy donors.

About this clone: The antigen remains unidentified.

The sequenced template was cDNA made from the entire isolated RNA. TCRdb keeps only in-frame clones here, not all; method: immunoSEQ multiplex PCR. Among 400,000 to 600,000 clones listed, approximately 30% were seen once. Germline CDR1 and CDR2: SGHDT and YYEEEE. Trimming took off 4 bases at V and 8 bases at J, with 18 bases between the two ends. The length of the CDR3 is 14 residues. The sequenced sample was naive CD4+ T cells from blood. This sequence joins TRBV5-6 and TRBJ1-2, with unresolved D. The receptor comes from a man aged 18 to 35 in good health. CDR3 in amino acids: CASSRAGMSGGYTF. The CDR3 DNA reads as TGTGCCAGCAGCCGGGCCGGCATGTCGGGCGGCTACACCTTC.